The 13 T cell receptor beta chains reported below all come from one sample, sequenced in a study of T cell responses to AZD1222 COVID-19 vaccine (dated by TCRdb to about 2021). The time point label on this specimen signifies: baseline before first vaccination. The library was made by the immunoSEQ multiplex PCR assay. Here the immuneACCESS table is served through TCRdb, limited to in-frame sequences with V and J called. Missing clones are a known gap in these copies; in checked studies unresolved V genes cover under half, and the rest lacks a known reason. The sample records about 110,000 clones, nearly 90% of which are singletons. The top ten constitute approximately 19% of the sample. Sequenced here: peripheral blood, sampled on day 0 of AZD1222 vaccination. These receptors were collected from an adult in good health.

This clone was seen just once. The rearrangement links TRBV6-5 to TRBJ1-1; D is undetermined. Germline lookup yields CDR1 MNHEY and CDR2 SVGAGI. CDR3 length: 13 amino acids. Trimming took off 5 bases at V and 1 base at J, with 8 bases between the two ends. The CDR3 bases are TGTGCCAGCAGTCGGGGTTCGAACACTGAAGCTTTCTTT. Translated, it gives CASSRGSNTEAFF.

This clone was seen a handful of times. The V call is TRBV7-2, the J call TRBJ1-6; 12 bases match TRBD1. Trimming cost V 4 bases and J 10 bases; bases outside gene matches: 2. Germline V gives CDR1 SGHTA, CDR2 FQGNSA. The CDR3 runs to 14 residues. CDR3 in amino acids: CASSWGQGASPLHF. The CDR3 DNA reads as TGTGCCAGCAGCTGGGGACAGGGGGCCTCACCCCTCCACTTT.

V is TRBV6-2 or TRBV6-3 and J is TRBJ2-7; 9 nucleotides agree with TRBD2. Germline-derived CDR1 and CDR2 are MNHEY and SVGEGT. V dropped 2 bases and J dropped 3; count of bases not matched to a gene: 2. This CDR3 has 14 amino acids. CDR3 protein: CASSYGRGGYEQYF. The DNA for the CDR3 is TGTGCCAGCAGTTACGGGCGGGGGGGCTACGAGCAGTACTTC.

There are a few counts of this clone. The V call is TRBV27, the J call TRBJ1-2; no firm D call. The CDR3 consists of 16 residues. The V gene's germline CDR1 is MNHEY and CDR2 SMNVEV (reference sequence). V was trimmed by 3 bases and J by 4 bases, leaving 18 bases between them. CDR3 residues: CASSLAEVWQSYGYTF. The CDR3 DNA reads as TGTGCCAGCAGTTTGGCAGAGGTTTGGCAAAGCTATGGCTACACCTTC.

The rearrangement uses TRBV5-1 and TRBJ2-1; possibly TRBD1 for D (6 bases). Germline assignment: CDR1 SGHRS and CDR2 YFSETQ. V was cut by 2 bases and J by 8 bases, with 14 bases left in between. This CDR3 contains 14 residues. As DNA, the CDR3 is TGCGCCAGCAGCTTTTCCAGGGGAATCGATGAGCAGTTCTTC. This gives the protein CASSFSRGIDEQFF.

The CDR3 loop is CASSQSIVAPNTEAFF. The CDR3 bases are TGCGCCAGCAGTCAATCGATTGTGGCACCAAACACTGAAGCTTTCTTT. The chain uses TRBV23-1 and TRBJ1-1; no firm D call. TRBV23-1 is labeled an ORF, and its function is uncertain. The CDR3 totals 16 residues. With 0 bases removed from V and 2 bases from J, the gap between germline ends came to 13 bases.

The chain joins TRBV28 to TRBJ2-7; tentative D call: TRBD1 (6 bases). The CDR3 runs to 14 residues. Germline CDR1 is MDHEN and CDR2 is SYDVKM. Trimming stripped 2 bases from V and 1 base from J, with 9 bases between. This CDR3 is CASSLPGQSYEQYF. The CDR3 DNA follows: TGTGCCAGCAGTTTACCCGGACAGTCCTACGAGCAGTACTTC. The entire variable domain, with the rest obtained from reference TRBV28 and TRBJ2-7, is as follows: DVKVTQSSRYLVKRTGEKVFLECVQDMDHENMFWYRQDPGLGLRLIYFSYDVKMKEKGDIPEGYSVSREKKERFSLILESASTNQTSMYLCASSLPGQSYEQYFGPGTRLTVT.

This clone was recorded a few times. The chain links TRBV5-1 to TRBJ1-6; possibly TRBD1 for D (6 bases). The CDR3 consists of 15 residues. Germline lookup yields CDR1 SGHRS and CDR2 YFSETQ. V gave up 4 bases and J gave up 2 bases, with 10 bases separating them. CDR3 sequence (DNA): TGCGCCAGCAGCCAACAGGGACCCTATAATTCACCCCTCCACTTT. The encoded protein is CASSQQGPYNSPLHF.

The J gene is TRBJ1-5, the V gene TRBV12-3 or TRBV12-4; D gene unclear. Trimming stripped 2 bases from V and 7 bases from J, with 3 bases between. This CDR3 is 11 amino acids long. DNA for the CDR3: TGTGCCAGCAGTTTATCCCAGCCCCAGCATTTT. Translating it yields CASSLSQPQHF.

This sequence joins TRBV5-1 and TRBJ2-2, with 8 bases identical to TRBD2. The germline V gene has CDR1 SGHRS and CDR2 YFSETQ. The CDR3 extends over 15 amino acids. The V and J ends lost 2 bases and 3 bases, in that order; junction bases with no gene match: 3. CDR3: CASSLGTRDTGELFF. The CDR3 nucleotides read TGCGCCAGCAGCTTAGGGACTAGGGACACCGGGGAGCTGTTTTTT. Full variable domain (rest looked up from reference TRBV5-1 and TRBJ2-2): KAGVTQTPRYLIKTRGQQVTLSCSPISGHRSVSWYQQTPGQGLQFLFEYFSETQRNKGNFPGRFSGRQFSNSRSEMNVSTLELGDSALYLCASSLGTRDTGELFFGEGSRLTVL.

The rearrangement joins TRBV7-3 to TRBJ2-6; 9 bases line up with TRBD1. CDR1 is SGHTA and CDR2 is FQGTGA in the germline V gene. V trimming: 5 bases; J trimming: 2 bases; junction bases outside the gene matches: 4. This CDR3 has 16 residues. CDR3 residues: CASSPYRGPGANVLTF. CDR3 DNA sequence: TGTGCCAGCAGCCCGTACAGGGGGCCTGGGGCCAACGTCCTGACTTTC.

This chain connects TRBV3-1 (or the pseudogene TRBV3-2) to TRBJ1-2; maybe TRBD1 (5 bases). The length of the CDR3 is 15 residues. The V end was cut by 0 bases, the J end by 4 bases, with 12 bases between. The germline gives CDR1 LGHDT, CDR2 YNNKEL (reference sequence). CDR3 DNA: TGTGCCAGCAGCCAAGAAGGGCAGGGTAGCTATGGCTACACCTTC. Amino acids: CASSQEGQGSYGYTF.

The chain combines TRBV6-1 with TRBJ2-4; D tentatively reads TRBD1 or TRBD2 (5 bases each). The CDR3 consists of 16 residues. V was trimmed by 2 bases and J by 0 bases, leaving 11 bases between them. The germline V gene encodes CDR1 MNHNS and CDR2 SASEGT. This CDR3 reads CASSELGVLAKNIQYF. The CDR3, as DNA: TGTGCCAGCAGTGAATTGGGGGTTCTAGCCAAAAACATTCAGTACTTC.